The present entry profiles one T cell receptor beta chain with its context. The sample comes from a study of blood T cell repertoires in COVID-19. Study background: Sites across the United States, Italy and Spain contributed samples from acute and convalescent COVID-19.

The protocol was immunoSEQ multiplex PCR, while the TCRdb copy is restricted to in-frame clones and leaves out a portion. The data contain more than 200,000 clones, 80% to 85% of them singletons. The V and J ends lost 7 bases and 1 base respectively, with 10 bases between them. The CDR3 has 13 residues. Material for sequencing was peripheral blood. This clonotype originated in a man aged 45-65 years with active or convalescent COVID-19. The J gene is TRBJ1-1, the V gene TRBV12-3 or TRBV12-4; maybe TRBD1 (6 bases). CDR3 sequence (DNA): TGTGCCAGCAAAAAGACAGGGAACACTGAAGCTTTCTTT. Protein: CASKKTGNTEAFF.